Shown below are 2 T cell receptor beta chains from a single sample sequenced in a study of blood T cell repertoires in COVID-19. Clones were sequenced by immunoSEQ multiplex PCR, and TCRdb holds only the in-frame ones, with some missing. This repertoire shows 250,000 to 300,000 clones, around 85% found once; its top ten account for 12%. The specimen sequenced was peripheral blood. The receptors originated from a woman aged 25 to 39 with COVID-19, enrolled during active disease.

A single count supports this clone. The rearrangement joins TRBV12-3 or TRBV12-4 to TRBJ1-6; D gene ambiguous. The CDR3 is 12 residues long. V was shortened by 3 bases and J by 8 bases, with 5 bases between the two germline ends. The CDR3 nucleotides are TGTGCCAGCAGTTTCCAGGATTCACCCCTCCACTTT. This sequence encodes CASSFQDSPLHF.

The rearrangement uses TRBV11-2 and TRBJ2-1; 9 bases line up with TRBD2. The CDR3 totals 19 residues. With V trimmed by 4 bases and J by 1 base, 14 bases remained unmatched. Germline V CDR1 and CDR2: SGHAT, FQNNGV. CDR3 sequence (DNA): TGTGCCAGCAGCTCGCTGTATGAGCGGGGGGAGAGATCCTACAATGAGCAGTTCTTC. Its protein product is CASSSLYERGERSYNEQFF.